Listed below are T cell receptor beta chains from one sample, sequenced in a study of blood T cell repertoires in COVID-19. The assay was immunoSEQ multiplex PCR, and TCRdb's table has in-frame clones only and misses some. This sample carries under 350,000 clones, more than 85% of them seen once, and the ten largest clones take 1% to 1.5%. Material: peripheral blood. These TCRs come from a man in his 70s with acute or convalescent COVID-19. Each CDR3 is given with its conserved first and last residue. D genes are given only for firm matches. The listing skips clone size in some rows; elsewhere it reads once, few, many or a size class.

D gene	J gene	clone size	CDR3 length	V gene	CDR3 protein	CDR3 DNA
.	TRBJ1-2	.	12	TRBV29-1	CSVGRVNYGYTF	TGCAGCGTTGGGAGGGTTAACTATGGCTACACCTTC
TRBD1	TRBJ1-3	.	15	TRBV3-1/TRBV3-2	CASSQNRGLGNTIYF	TGTGCCAGCAGCCAAAACAGGGGGCTTGGAAACACCATATATTTT
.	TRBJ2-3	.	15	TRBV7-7	CASSQGGGAGDTQYF	TGTGCCAGCAGCCAAGGGGGCGGGGCGGGAGATACGCAGTATTTT
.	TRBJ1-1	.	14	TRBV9	CASSPRLLQTEAFF	TGTGCCAGCAGCCCCCGACTGCTCCAGACTGAAGCTTTCTTT
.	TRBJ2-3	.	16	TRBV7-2	CASSLGVSVSTDTQYF	TGTGCCAGCAGCTTAGGGGTTAGCGTTAGCACAGATACGCAGTATTTT
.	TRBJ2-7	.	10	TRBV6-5	CASEYYEQYF	TGTGCCAGCGAGTACTACGAGCAGTACTTC
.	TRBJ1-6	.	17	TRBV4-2	CASSQVSLFSYNSPLHF	TGTGCCAGCAGCCAGGTTTCTCTATTCTCCTATAATTCACCCCTCCACTTT
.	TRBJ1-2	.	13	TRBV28	CASSYTGWNGYTF	TGTGCCAGCAGTTATACAGGGTGGAATGGCTACACCTTC
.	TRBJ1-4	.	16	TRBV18	CASSPLLGRTNEKLFF	TGTGCCAGCTCACCACTTTTGGGGAGAACTAATGAAAAACTGTTTTTT
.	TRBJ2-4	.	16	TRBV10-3	CAISESGGAGKFIQYF	TGTGCCATCAGTGAGTCTGGCGGGGCTGGGAAATTCATTCAGTACTTC
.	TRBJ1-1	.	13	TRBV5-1	CASSLDRNTEAFF	TGCGCCAGCAGCCTGGACAGGAACACTGAAGCTTTCTTT
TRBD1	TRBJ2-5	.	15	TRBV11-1	CASRQGTGGLETQYF	TGTGCCAGCAGGCAGGGGACAGGGGGTCTCGAGACCCAGTACTTC
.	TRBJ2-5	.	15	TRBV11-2	CASSLGLGGRETQYF	TGTGCCAGCAGCTTAGGGTTAGGAGGTCGAGAGACCCAGTACTTC
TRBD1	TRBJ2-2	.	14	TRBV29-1	CSVVGTVNTGELFF	TGCAGCGTCGTGGGGACAGTTAACACCGGGGAGCTGTTTTTT
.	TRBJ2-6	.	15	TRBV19	CASSLQVAGANVLTF	TGTGCCAGTAGTTTGCAGGTCGCTGGGGCCAACGTCCTGACTTTC
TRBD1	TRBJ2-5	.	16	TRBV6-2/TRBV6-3	CASSDPGQGVQETQYF	TGTGCCAGCAGCGATCCGGGACAGGGGGTGCAAGAGACCCAGTACTTC
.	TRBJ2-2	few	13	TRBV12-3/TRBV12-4	CASSPPRAGELFF	TGTGCCAGCAGTCCCCCGAGGGCCGGGGAGCTGTTTTTT
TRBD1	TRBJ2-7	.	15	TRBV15	CATSRGGTGSYEQYF	TGTGCCACCAGCAGAGGGGGGACAGGTTCCTACGAGCAGTACTTC
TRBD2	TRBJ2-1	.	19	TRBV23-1	CASSQPPGLAGGPLNEQFF	TGCGCCAGCAGTCAACCGCCAGGACTAGCGGGAGGGCCATTGAATGAGCAGTTCTTC
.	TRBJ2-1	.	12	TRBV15	CATSINREEQFF	TGTGCCACCAGCATAAACAGGGAGGAGCAGTTCTTC
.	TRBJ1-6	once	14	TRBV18	CASSPTGYNSPLHF	TGTGCCAGCTCACCAACGGGATATAATTCACCCCTCCACTTT
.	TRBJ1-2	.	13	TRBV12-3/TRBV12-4	CASRSPGDKGYTF	TGTGCCAGCAGGTCCCCGGGAGACAAGGGCTACACCTTC
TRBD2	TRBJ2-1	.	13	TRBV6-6	CASSYPTSGEQFF	TGTGCCAGCAGTTACCCTACTAGCGGTGAGCAGTTCTTC
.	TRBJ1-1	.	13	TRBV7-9	CASSTQLNTEAFF	TGTGCCAGCAGCACACAGCTGAACACTGAAGCTTTCTTT
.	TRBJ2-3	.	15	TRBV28	CASSFSSGHTDTQYF	TGTGCCAGCAGTTTCAGTAGCGGACACACAGATACGCAGTATTTT
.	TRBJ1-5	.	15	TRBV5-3	CARSLECRLIQPQHF	TGTGCCAGAAGCTTGGAGTGCAGGTTGATTCAGCCCCAGCATTTT
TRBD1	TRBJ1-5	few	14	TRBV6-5	CASRGQGSNQPQHF	TGTGCCAGCAGAGGACAGGGTAGCAATCAGCCCCAGCATTTT
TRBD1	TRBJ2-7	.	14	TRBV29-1	CSVEGGTGGGEQYF	TGCAGCGTTGAAGGGGGGACAGGGGGTGGCGAGCAGTACTTC
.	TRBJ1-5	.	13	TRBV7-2	CASSLTVDQPQHF	TGTGCCAGCAGCTTGACAGTCGATCAGCCCCAGCATTTT